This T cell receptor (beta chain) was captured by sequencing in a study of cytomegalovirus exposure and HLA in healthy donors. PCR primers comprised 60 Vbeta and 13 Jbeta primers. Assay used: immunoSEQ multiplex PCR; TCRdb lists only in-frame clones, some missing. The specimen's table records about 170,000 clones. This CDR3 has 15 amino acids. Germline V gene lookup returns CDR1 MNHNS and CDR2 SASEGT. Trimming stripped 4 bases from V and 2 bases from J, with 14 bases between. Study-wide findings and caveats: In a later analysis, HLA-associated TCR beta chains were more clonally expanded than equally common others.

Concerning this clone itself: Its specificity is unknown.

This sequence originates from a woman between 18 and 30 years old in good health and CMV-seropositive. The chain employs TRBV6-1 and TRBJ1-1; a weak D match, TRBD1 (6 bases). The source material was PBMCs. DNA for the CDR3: TGTGCCAGCAGTGTTATGACAGGCGTTAACACTGAAGCTTTCTTT. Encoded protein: CASSVMTGVNTEAFF.